A single sample is the source of the 5 T cell receptor beta chains below, sequenced in a study of PD-1 blockade in classical Hodgkin lymphoma. This table comes from immunoSEQ multiplex PCR, and its TCRdb copy is limited to in-frame clones, with some not included. This table has 95,000 to 100,000 clones, around 88% appearing once. Brentuximab vedotin exposure varied, and every patient relapsed after autologous stem cell transplantation. The starting material was peripheral blood mononuclear cells (PBMCs), obtained before the second cycle of nivolumab. The receptors were sampled from a human donor with classical Hodgkin lymphoma.

The chain couples TRBV19 to TRBJ1-1, with D possibly matching TRBD1 (5 bases). The CDR3 has 14 amino acids. The V and J ends lost 2 bases and 3 bases respectively, with 10 bases between them. Germline loops: CDR1 LNHDA, CDR2 SQIVND (reference sequence). The CDR3 sequence is CASSIRGLDTEAFF. The CDR3 DNA reads as TGTGCCAGTAGTATAAGGGGCCTTGACACTGAAGCTTTCTTT.

The chain uses TRBV4-3 and TRBJ2-7, with D possibly matching TRBD1 (5 bases). V lost 3 bases, J lost 3 bases, and 15 bases lay in between. Germline V gene lookup returns CDR1 LGHNA and CDR2 YSLEER. The CDR3 runs 15 residues. The CDR3 loop reads CASSQRPERGYEQYF. The CDR3, as DNA: TGCGCCAGCAGCCAGAGACCTGAAAGGGGCTACGAGCAGTACTTC.

The CDR3 is CASSTSTGFVDTQYF. The CDR3 DNA sequence: TGTGCCAGCAGCACTAGCACAGGGTTTGTGGATACGCAGTATTTT. The rearrangement joins TRBV7-3 to TRBJ2-3; D is perhaps TRBD1 or TRBD2 (6 bases each). The length of the CDR3 is 15 residues. V dropped 5 bases and J dropped 6 bases, with 18 bases sitting between them. The germline V gene encodes CDR1 SGHTA and CDR2 FQGTGA.

This chain uses TRBV7-9 with TRBJ1-4, with D unclear. Germline values: CDR1 SEHNR, CDR2 FQNEAQ (reference sequence). V gave up 8 bases and J gave up 3 bases, with 7 bases separating them. The CDR3 extends over 12 amino acids. The CDR3 loop is CASEGSNEKLFF. CDR3 nucleotide sequence: TGTGCCAGCGAAGGTTCTAATGAAAAACTGTTTTTT.

The J gene is TRBJ1-4, the V gene TRBV5-8; no reliable D call. This CDR3 is built from 14 residues. The V and J ends lost 4 bases and 8 bases respectively, with 15 bases between them. Germline CDR1 SGHTS, CDR2 YDEGEE. The CDR3 spells CASSLEKGGEKLFF. CDR3 sequence (DNA): TGTGCCAGCAGCCTCGAAAAGGGCGGGGAAAAACTGTTTTTT. Full variable domain (rest looked up from reference TRBV5-8 and TRBJ1-4): EAGVTQSPTHLIKTRGQQATLRCSPISGHTSVYWYQQALGLGLQFLLWYDEGEERNRGNFPPRFSGRQFPNYSSELNVNALELEDSALYLCASSLEKGGEKLFFGSGTQLSVL.